A single T cell receptor (beta chain) is shown here with its context. Its specificity is not known. Germline CDR1 and CDR2: SEHNR and FQNEAQ (reference sequence). The trim removed 2 bases at V and 0 bases at J, leaving 3 bases unmatched. The CDR3 loop spans 15 amino acids. The data are from a study of cytomegalovirus exposure and HLA in healthy donors. About the research overall: Roughly 170 million T cells yielded around 120 million unique TCR beta sequences in earlier analysis. Findings of the study overall: Three chains linked to CMV were shown in vitro to be specific for CMV antigens.

PCR amplification relied on 60 Vbeta primers (plus 13 Jbeta primers). Repertoires were generated with immunoSEQ multiplex PCR, while TCRdb's copy carries only in-frame clones and drops some. The sample holds 200,000 or so clones, roughly 87% seen once. The source is a girl in the first two years of life in good health and CMV-seronegative. The sample taken for sequencing was PBMCs. This rearrangement joins TRBV7-9 to TRBJ1-1; 7 bases match TRBD1. The chain's CDR3 is CASSLRGLVNTEAFF. The CDR3 region has the DNA TGTGCCAGCAGCTTAAGGGGGCTGGTGAACACTGAAGCTTTCTTT.